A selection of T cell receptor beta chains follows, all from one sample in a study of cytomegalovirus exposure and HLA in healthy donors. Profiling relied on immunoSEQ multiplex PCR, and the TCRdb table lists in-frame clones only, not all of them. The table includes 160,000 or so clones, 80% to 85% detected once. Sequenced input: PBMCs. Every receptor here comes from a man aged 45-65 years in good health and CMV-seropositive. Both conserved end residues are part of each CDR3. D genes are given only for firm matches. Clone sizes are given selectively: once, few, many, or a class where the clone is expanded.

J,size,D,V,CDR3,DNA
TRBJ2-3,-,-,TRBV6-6,CASSYEGTAQYF,TGTGCCAGCAGTTACGAGGGAACGGCGCAGTATTTT
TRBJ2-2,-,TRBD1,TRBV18,CASSRDRGRGGELFF,TGTGCCAGCTCCCGCGACAGGGGGCGCGGCGGGGAGCTGTTTTTT
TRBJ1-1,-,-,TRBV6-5,CASSYSFSVPEAFF,TGTGCCAGCAGTTACTCGTTTTCGGTGCCTGAAGCTTTCTTT
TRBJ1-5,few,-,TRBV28,CASSLWTAGGRNQHF,TGTGCCAGCAGTTTATGGACCGCGGGGGGAAGGAACCAGCATTTT
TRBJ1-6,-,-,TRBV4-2,CASSRRATGTNSPLHF,TGTGCCAGCAGCCGCCGAGCGACAGGCACAAATTCACCCCTCCACTTT
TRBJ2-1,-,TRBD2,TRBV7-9,CASNPTGLAVEQFF,TGTGCCAGCAACCCTACAGGACTAGCGGTGGAGCAGTTCTTC
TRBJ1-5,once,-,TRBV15,CATSRDPPPGGNQPQHF,TGTGCCACCAGCAGAGATCCCCCCCCCGGGGGCAATCAGCCCCAGCATTTT
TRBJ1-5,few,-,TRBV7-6,CASSLYASNSNQPQHF,TGTGCCAGCAGCTTATATGCCAGTAATAGCAATCAGCCCCAGCATTTT
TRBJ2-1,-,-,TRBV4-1,CASSQGPVVRYNEQFF,TGCGCCAGCAGCCAAGGGCCGGTGGTGAGGTACAATGAGCAGTTCTTC
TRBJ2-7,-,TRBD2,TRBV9,CASSLRTSAQVYEQYF,TGTGCCAGCAGCCTTCGTACTAGCGCACAAGTCTACGAGCAGTACTTC
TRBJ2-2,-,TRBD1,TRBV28,CASRAGGLLTGELFF,TGTGCCAGCAGGGCAGGGGGCCTCTTGACCGGGGAGCTGTTTTTT
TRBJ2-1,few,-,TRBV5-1,CASSPRTVPGNEQFF,TGCGCCAGCAGCCCCCGGACAGTCCCAGGCAATGAGCAGTTCTTC
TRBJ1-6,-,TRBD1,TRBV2,CASRGDRGGNSPLHF,TGTGCCAGCAGGGGGGACAGGGGTGGTAATTCACCCCTCCACTTT
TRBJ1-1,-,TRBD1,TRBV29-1,CSSQGAQGTEAFF,TGCAGCTCACAGGGGGCGCAGGGCACTGAAGCTTTCTTT
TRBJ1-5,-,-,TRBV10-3,CAISGGSWGQPQHF,TGTGCCATCAGTGGCGGGAGCTGGGGTCAGCCCCAGCATTTT
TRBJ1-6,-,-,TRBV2,CASSVWGRILSPLHF,TGTGCCAGCAGTGTTTGGGGCCGCATACTTTCACCCCTCCACTTT
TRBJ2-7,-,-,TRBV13,CASSCLRDGASHEQYF,TGTGCCAGCAGCTGCCTGCGGGACGGGGCCTCCCACGAGCAGTACTTC
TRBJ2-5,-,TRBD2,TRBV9,CASSPGTSGGREETQYF,TGTGCCAGCAGCCCTGGGACTAGCGGGGGGAGGGAGGAGACCCAGTACTTC
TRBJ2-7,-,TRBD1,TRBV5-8,CASSSRQGAYHEQYF,TGTGCCAGCAGCTCGCGACAGGGGGCTTACCACGAGCAGTACTTC
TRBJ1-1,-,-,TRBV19,CASSIDLFGGRPNTEAFF,TGTGCCAGTAGTATAGATCTATTCGGGGGGCGGCCGAACACTGAAGCTTTCTTT
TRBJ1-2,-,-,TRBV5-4,CASSLRGNDYGYTF,TGTGCCAGCAGCTTGAGGGGGAACGACTATGGCTACACCTTC
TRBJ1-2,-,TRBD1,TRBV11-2,CASSSGQGLGYTF,TGTGCCAGCAGCTCGGGACAGGGACTTGGCTACACCTTC
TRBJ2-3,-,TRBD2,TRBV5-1,CASSFRASGRVPDTQYF,TGCGCCAGCAGCTTTAGGGCTAGCGGGAGGGTTCCAGATACGCAGTATTTT
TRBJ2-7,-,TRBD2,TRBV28,CASSLPAGVTNEQYF,TGTGCCAGCAGTTTACCAGCGGGGGTCACGAACGAGCAGTACTTC
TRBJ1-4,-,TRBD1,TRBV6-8,CASSYPNDRVHEKLFF,TGTGCCAGCAGTTACCCTAATGACAGGGTACACGAAAAACTGTTTTTT
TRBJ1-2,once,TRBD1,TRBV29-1,CSSPTGGKSYGYTF,TGCAGCTCCCCGACAGGGGGCAAGTCCTATGGCTACACCTTC
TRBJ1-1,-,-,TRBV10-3,CAISGAGAGGTEAFF,TGTGCCATCAGTGGAGCAGGGGCAGGTGGCACTGAAGCTTTCTTT
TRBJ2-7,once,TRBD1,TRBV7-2,CASSSRTGGSEQYF,TGTGCCAGCAGCTCACGAACAGGGGGGAGCGAGCAGTACTTC
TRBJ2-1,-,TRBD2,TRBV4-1,CASSQYGTSGDNEQFF,TGCGCCAGCAGCCAATATGGGACTAGCGGCGACAATGAGCAGTTCTTC
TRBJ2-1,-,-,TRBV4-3,CASRQSLLAPSNEQFF,TGCGCCAGCAGACAAAGTCTTCTAGCCCCCAGCAATGAGCAGTTCTTC
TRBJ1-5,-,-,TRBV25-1,CACVCNQPQHF,TGTGCCTGTGTCTGCAATCAGCCCCAGCATTTT
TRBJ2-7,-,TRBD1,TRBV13,CASSLGGSLGQGSEQYF,TGTGCCAGCAGCTTAGGTGGGAGTCTTGGACAGGGGTCCGAGCAGTACTTC
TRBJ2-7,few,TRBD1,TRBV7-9,CASSYRGLGNEQYF,TGTGCCAGCAGCTACAGGGGGCTTGGGAACGAGCAGTACTTC
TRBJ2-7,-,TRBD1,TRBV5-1,CASSSDRGGYEQYF,TGCGCCAGCAGCTCCGACAGGGGTGGATACGAGCAGTACTTC
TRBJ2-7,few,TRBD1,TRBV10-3,CAISESQDRGEQYF,TGTGCCATCAGTGAGTCTCAGGACAGGGGCGAGCAGTACTTC
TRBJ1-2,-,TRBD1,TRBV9,CASSVTGNYGYTF,TGTGCCAGCAGCGTGACAGGGAACTATGGCTACACCTTC
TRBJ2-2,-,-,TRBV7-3,CASSYPAGELFF,TGTGCCAGCAGTTATCCGGCCGGGGAGCTGTTTTTT
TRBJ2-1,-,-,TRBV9,CASSVGPVYNEQFF,TGTGCCAGCAGCGTAGGCCCAGTCTACAATGAGCAGTTCTTC
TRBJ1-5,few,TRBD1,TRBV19,CASSIRGTGTYSNQPQHF,TGTGCCAGTAGTATAAGGGGGACAGGGACATATAGCAATCAGCCCCAGCATTTT